These 16 T cell receptor beta chains came from one sample sequenced in a study of human T cells and chemical hapten exposure. Indicated time point: pre-sensitization, week 0. Stated treatment: therapeutic diphenylcyclopropenone sensitization with weekly scalp DPC. TCRdb reprocessed the RACE reads with MiXCR, giving one entry per CDR3 protein. The table has 300,000 to 450,000 distinct CDR3 sequences, about 5% seen once. The sample consisted of whole blood, taken in connection with sensitization to the hapten diphenylcyclopropenone (DPC). These receptors were collected from a woman in her late teens or twenties with alopecia areata. Some clones in this sample may be carry-over from other donors' samples.

The rearrangement joins TRBV7-6 to TRBJ2-3; D call uncertain. The CDR3 runs 14 residues. Germline V gene lookup returns CDR1 SGHVS and CDR2 FNYEAQ. V lost 5 bases, J lost 4 bases, and 13 bases lay in between. CDR3 protein: CASSTYPWPDTQYF. The DNA of the CDR3 is TGTGCCAGCAGCACCTATCCTTGGCCAGATACGCAGTATTTT.

The chain couples TRBV5-1 to TRBJ1-1; 7 nucleotides align to TRBD1. With V trimmed by 0 bases and J by 5 bases, 7 bases remained unmatched. This CDR3 is 15 amino acids long. Germline CDR1 and CDR2: SGHRS and YFSETQ. The CDR3 is CASSLAEGARTEAFF. The CDR3 DNA is TGCGCCAGCAGCTTGGCGGAGGGGGCGCGGACTGAAGCTTTCTTT.

This clonotype was recorded a few times. This may come from a read error, since a much larger clone is one base off. DNA for the CDR3: TGTGCCAGCAGTGTGCGGGGGAACACTGAAGCTTTCTTT. Protein product: CASSVRGNTEAFF. The chain combines TRBV2 with TRBJ1-1; no firm D call. There are 13 residues in the CDR3. V lost 4 bases to trimming and J lost 1 base, with 7 bases between them. Germline V gene lookup returns CDR1 SNHLY and CDR2 FYNNEI.

The CDR3 nucleotides are TGTGCCAGCAGAGAGGCCGCCGGGGCCCCATACAATGAGCAGTTCTTC. Translated, it gives CASREAAGAPYNEQFF. This rearrangement joins TRBV6-6 to TRBJ2-1; D could derive from TRBD1 or TRBD2 (5 bases each). Trimming took 6 bases from V and 4 from J, leaving 19 bases between them. The CDR3 has 16 amino acids. Germline V gene sequence: CDR1 MNHNY, CDR2 SVGAGI (reference sequence).

This chain links TRBV27 with TRBJ2-6; 7 positions match TRBD1. The CDR3 is 15 amino acids. After removal of 4 bases from V and 4 bases from J, the junction contained 4 bases not matched to a gene. Germline V CDR1 and CDR2: MNHEY, SMNVEV (reference sequence). The CDR3 DNA sequence: TGTGCCAGCAGTTCTACAGGGGAAGGGGCCAACGTCCTGACTTTC. Translation gives CASSSTGEGANVLTF.

The V and J genes are TRBV7-9 and TRBJ1-5; 8 nucleotides match TRBD1. Germline CDR1 is SEHNR and CDR2 is FQNEAQ (reference sequence). V gave up 1 base and J gave up 6 bases; unmatched junction bases: 5. The CDR3 length is 15 residues. The CDR3 region is CASSLGQGTFQPQHF. CDR3 DNA sequence: TGTGCCAGCAGCTTAGGACAGGGGACTTTTCAGCCCCAGCATTTT.

This clonotype was counted many times. The genes are TRBV11-2 and TRBJ2-6, with no clear D. CDR1 and CDR2 (germline): SGHAT, FQNNGV. The length of the CDR3 is 16 residues. V lost 1 base and J 0 bases, leaving 7 bases between the germline ends. As DNA, the CDR3 is TGTGCCAGCAGCTTAGTCCCAGGCTCTGGGGCCAACGTCCTGACTTTC. It translates to CASSLVPGSGANVLTF.

This clonotype was observed at least ten times. The chain is built from TRBV18 and TRBJ1-6; D perhaps matches TRBD1 (6 bases). Trimming took 1 base from V and 5 from J, leaving 9 bases between them. CDR1 and CDR2 from the germline V gene are KGHSH and LQKENI. CDR3 size: 15 residues. The DNA for the CDR3 is TGTGCCAGCTCACCACAGACAGGCGATAATTCACCCCTCCACTTT. This sequence encodes CASSPQTGDNSPLHF.

This clonotype occurred many times. The chain uses TRBV4-2 and TRBJ2-5, with D possibly matching TRBD2 (6 bases). From germline, CDR1 is LGHNA and CDR2 YNFKEQ. Trimming shortened V by 0 bases and J by 5 bases, and 13 bases separated the two germline ends. The CDR3 length is 15 residues. Here the CDR3 reads CASSQETSNMETQYF. In DNA, the CDR3 is TGTGCCAGCAGCCAAGAGACTAGTAACATGGAGACCCAGTACTTC.

The chain couples TRBV6-5 to TRBJ2-7, with 7 positions matching TRBD1. The germline V gene encodes CDR1 MNHEY and CDR2 SVGAGI. This CDR3 is built from 15 residues. Trimming removed 11 bases from V and 9 bases from J; junction bases left unmatched: 22. DNA for the CDR3: TGTGCCTCACGCGGACAGGTTTTGGGGGTCATGCGGCAGTACTTC. Its translation is CASRGQVLGVMRQYF.

The chain combines TRBV6-1 with TRBJ2-7, with D uncertain. Germline CDR1 MNHNS, CDR2 SASEGT. V lost 9 bases to trimming and J lost 4 bases, with 4 bases between them. This CDR3 is 9 amino acids long. The CDR3 region has the DNA TGTGCCAGACCGTACGAGCAGTACTTC. This translates into CARPYEQYF.

This chain joins TRBV4-1 and TRBJ2-7; D might be TRBD1 or TRBD2, each matching 5 bases. V lost 4 bases, J lost 2 bases, and 15 bases lay in between. This CDR3 has 15 residues. The germline CDR1 and CDR2 sequences are MGHRA and YSYEKL. The CDR3 loop reads CASSLPPGPTYEQYF. The CDR3 nucleotides are TGCGCCAGCAGCCTTCCTCCGGGGCCCACCTACGAGCAGTACTTC.

This clonotype has ten or more counts. V and J are TRBV6-5 and TRBJ2-7; D may be TRBD1 (5 bases). V was shortened by 5 bases and J by 4 bases, with 15 bases between the two germline ends. The CDR3 is made up of 14 amino acids. CDR1 is MNHEY and CDR2 is SVGAGI in the germline V gene. The CDR3 is CASSSPTVGYEQYF. The DNA for the CDR3 is TGTGCCAGCAGTAGTCCGACAGTAGGGTACGAGCAGTACTTC.

This clonotype appeared a few times. The genes are TRBV6-6 and TRBJ1-5; 7 nucleotides match TRBD1. This CDR3 is 17 amino acids long. Germline V gene lookup returns CDR1 MNHNY and CDR2 SVGAGI (reference sequence). With V trimmed by 6 bases and J by 0 bases, 11 bases remained unmatched. The CDR3 DNA follows: TGTGCCAGCAGCCACCGGGACAGAAGAATTAGCAATCAGCCCCAGCATTTT. Amino acid sequence: CASSHRDRRISNQPQHF.

In this sample, this clonotype turned up many times. This sequence joins TRBV6-5 and TRBJ1-5, with D possibly matching TRBD1 (5 bases). Germline-derived CDR1 and CDR2 are MNHEY and SVGAGI. V was shortened by 6 bases and J by 6 bases, with 12 bases between the two germline ends. This CDR3 is 13 amino acids long. The CDR3 DNA reads TGTGCCAGCAGCAGACAGAGCGGTCAGCCCCAGCATTTT. It encodes CASSRQSGQPQHF.

This clonotype occurred many times. The rearrangement links TRBV29-1 to TRBJ2-3; the match to TRBD2 covers 10 bases. CDR1 and CDR2 (germline): SQVTM, ANQGSEA. Unmatched junction bases numbered 3, after V lost 7 bases and J lost 2 bases. The CDR3 has 13 amino acids. The CDR3 sequence is CSGTSGNTDTQYF. The DNA of the CDR3 is TGCAGCGGGACTAGCGGAAACACAGATACGCAGTATTTT.